This T cell receptor (beta chain) was documented in a study of blood T cell repertoires in COVID-19 (dated by TCRdb to 2018 to 2021). Describing the broader study: Samples covering the acute and convalescent phases of COVID-19 were provided by collaborators in the United States, Italy and Spain. Samples came from the ongoing ImmuneRACE study (first 160 participants) plus 1,254 subjects from 6 global collaborators. A de-identified subject ID, COVID-19 status, age in years and sex were almost always included in the sample metadata. The material from the prospective study consisted of cDNA or gDNA derived from T cells, B-cell-depleted T cells, or PBMCs. A freely available public database, intended as a resource for researchers studying the immune response to SARS-CoV-2, is where the repertoires were released. Where HLA class I and class II types were available, the types were taken from metadata supplied by the sample provider, not from assay-based typing. Subjects who had been exposed to COVID-19, were actively infected with it, or had recovered from it provided the deeply sampled blood TCRbeta repertoires that made up the dataset. Findings and caveats that apply to the study as a whole: The amount of clinical and demographic metadata varied by source and participant and was provided uncurated.

Sequences SGHTA (CDR1) and FQGNSA (CDR2) are obtained from the germline V gene. Deletion took 5 bases off V and 2 bases off J, with a span of 13 bases between the germline ends. From the cysteine through the phenylalanine, the CDR3 covers 15 amino acids. Only the CDR3 part of the read is kept: 45 bases, read in frame from the first base. Note on this clone: Its antigen specificity is not known. No base quality information exists; no much larger clone differs at one position.

Samples from volunteer blood donors who had recovered from COVID-19 were contributed by a second Seattle source. Whole blood was collected in K2EDTA tubes by collaborating institutions according to the institutions' own protocols. For TCRbeta analysis, collaborator samples were shipped as frozen whole blood, as isolated PBMCs, or as DNA extracted from either sample type. TCRbeta CDR3 regions were amplified from genomic DNA by means of the immunoSEQ Assay, a bias-controlled multiplex PCR. Concerning the study's data processing: Nucleated cell counts per sample were estimated from amplification of reference gene primers within the assay. To quantify the absolute abundance of each unique TCRbeta CDR3 rearrangement, sequence reads were collapsed and filtered. For each sample, productive Simpson clonality was calculated by taking the square root of Simpson's diversity index across productive rearrangements. The source is immuneACCESS, and TCRdb retained only in-frame sequences with V and J called. Part of the clones is not carried over; for the studies checked, unresolved V genes explain less than half of this, and the remainder is unexplained. For V, J and clone size, that table is used; D and trimming come from the DNA. The sample profile shows 140,000 to 150,000 clones; about four fifths of them were found once. The ten top clones hold around 3.7% of the sample.

The sequence was obtained from a man between 65 and 85 years old who had recovered from COVID-19. What was sequenced was peripheral blood. The sequence links TRBV7-2 to TRBJ2-1; the D region possibly corresponds to TRBD1 (6 bases align). At the DNA level, the sequence is TGTGCCAGCAGCCAACAGGGAAATCCCTACAATGAGCAGTTCTTC. The resulting protein is CASSQQGNPYNEQFF.